These T cell receptor beta chains were read from a single sample in a study of blood T cell repertoires in COVID-19. Profiling relied on immunoSEQ multiplex PCR, and the TCRdb table lists in-frame clones only, not all of them. The data show approximately 97,000 clones, 75% to 90% seen once. The sample consisted of peripheral blood. The source of these receptors is a human donor in a cohort sampled during active COVID-19. Each CDR3 is given with its conserved first and last residue. A D gene is named only where the DNA matches it firmly. The size of a clone is reported for some rows only, either as once, few or many, or as a class for expanded clones.

TRBV18	TRBJ1-1	TRBD1	17	.	CASSPPGQGAMNTEAFF	TGTGCCAGCTCACCACCGGGACAGGGGGCGATGAACACTGAAGCTTTCTTT
TRBV6-5	TRBJ2-2	.	12	.	CASSYEFGELFF	TGTGCCAGCAGTTACGAGTTCGGGGAGCTGTTTTTT
TRBV19	TRBJ2-1	TRBD2	14	.	CASSIRTSVSEQFF	TGTGCCAGTAGTATCCGGACTAGCGTAAGTGAGCAGTTCTTC
TRBV4-3	TRBJ2-2	.	13	.	CASSGQNTGELFF	TGCGCCAGCAGTGGGCAGAACACCGGGGAGCTGTTTTTT
TRBV4-3	TRBJ1-1	TRBD1	17	.	CASSPGDRGRLNTEAFF	TGCGCCAGCAGCCCGGGGGACAGGGGGCGTTTGAACACTGAAGCTTTCTTT
TRBV21-1	TRBJ1-4	.	15	.	CASSKALKDTEKLFF	TGTGCCAGCAGCAAAGCGCTTAAGGACACTGAAAAACTGTTTTTT
TRBV6-1	TRBJ1-4	TRBD1	14	.	CASSDRGDNEKLFF	TGTGCCAGCAGTGACAGGGGGGATAATGAAAAACTGTTTTTT
TRBV14	TRBJ2-1	TRBD2	18	.	CASSQEASGGHKLNEQFF	TGTGCCAGCAGCCAAGAGGCTAGCGGGGGCCACAAACTCAATGAGCAGTTCTTC
TRBV7-2	TRBJ2-1	TRBD2	16	once	CASSSTSGGLYNEQFF	TGTGCCAGCAGCTCCACTAGCGGGGGGCTTTACAATGAGCAGTTCTTC
TRBV5-6	TRBJ2-1	.	16	.	CASSLLGASGSNEQFF	TGTGCCAGCAGCTTGCTGGGGGCTAGTGGAAGCAATGAGCAGTTCTTC
TRBV6-2/TRBV6-3	TRBJ1-2	.	14	.	CASSYSQRNYGYTF	TGTGCCAGCAGTTACTCGCAACGGAACTATGGCTACACCTTC
TRBV3-1/TRBV3-2	TRBJ1-1	.	16	once	CASSQGGVIMNTEAFF	TGTGCCAGCAGCCAAGGGGGGGTCATCATGAACACTGAAGCTTTCTTT
TRBV5-1	TRBJ2-3	.	15	.	CASSLAGLTFDTQYF	TGCGCCAGCAGCTTGGCCGGACTGACGTTCGATACGCAGTATTTT
TRBV18	TRBJ1-2	.	15	.	CASSPGGGWSYGYTF	TGTGCCAGCTCGCCCGGCGGGGGTTGGAGCTATGGCTACACCTTC
TRBV27	TRBJ2-7	.	14	.	CASSLDVGTYEQYF	TGTGCCAGCAGTTTGGATGTGGGCACCTACGAGCAGTACTTC
TRBV6-6	TRBJ2-1	TRBD2	14	.	CASRLAGGPPEQFF	TGTGCCAGCAGGCTAGCGGGGGGCCCTCCTGAGCAGTTCTTC
TRBV11-2	TRBJ1-2	.	15	once	CASSLVPGWNYGYTF	TGTGCCAGCAGCTTAGTCCCAGGATGGAACTATGGCTACACCTTC
TRBV14	TRBJ2-3	.	12	.	CASSQAADTQYF	TGTGCCAGCAGCCAAGCGGCAGATACGCAGTATTTT
TRBV6-1	TRBJ1-5	TRBD1	16	.	CASSGFTGGARQPQHF	TGTGCCAGCAGTGGGTTCACAGGGGGCGCCCGGCAGCCCCAGCATTTT
TRBV19	TRBJ1-2	.	14	once	CASSMGGANYGYTF	TGTGCCAGTAGTATGGGAGGGGCTAACTATGGCTACACCTTC
TRBV2	TRBJ2-1	TRBD2	15	.	CASSISGGRWDEQFF	TGTGCCAGCAGTATTAGCGGGGGCAGATGGGATGAGCAGTTCTTC
TRBV9	TRBJ2-7	.	14	.	CAKGIYRDSYEQYF	TGTGCCAAGGGAATCTACAGGGACTCCTACGAGCAGTACTTC
TRBV27	TRBJ2-7	TRBD1	17	.	CASRNTVGQGASYEQYF	TGTGCCAGCAGAAATACGGTCGGGCAGGGGGCCTCCTACGAGCAGTACTTC
TRBV5-6	TRBJ2-7	TRBD2	14	.	CASSLAGGIYEQYF	TGTGCCAGCAGCTTGGCGGGGGGAATTTACGAGCAGTACTTC
TRBV28	TRBJ1-1	.	16	.	CASSFSFPQGWTEAFF	TGTGCCAGCAGTTTCTCATTCCCCCAGGGTTGGACTGAAGCTTTCTTT
TRBV3-1/TRBV3-2	TRBJ2-3	TRBD2	17	.	CASSHFTSGGASDTQYF	TGTGCCAGCAGCCACTTTACTAGCGGGGGGGCCTCAGATACGCAGTATTTT
TRBV7-2	TRBJ2-3	.	16	.	CASSLRGRDFTDTQYF	TGTGCCAGCAGCTTAAGGGGTAGGGATTTCACAGATACGCAGTATTTT
TRBV5-4	TRBJ2-1	.	13	.	CASSLAQGEEQFF	TGTGCCAGCAGCTTGGCACAGGGTGAAGAGCAGTTCTTC
TRBV25-1	TRBJ1-2	TRBD1	14	.	CASSGDRGHRGYTF	TGTGCCAGCAGTGGGGACAGGGGGCATCGGGGCTACACCTTC
TRBV5-1	TRBJ1-2	TRBD1	15	few	CASSLSPGGNYGYTF	TGCGCCAGCAGCTTGTCCCCAGGGGGGAACTATGGCTACACCTTC
TRBV5-6	TRBJ1-1	TRBD1	13	.	CASSLGQGGEAFF	TGTGCCAGCAGCTTGGGACAGGGGGGTGAAGCTTTCTTT
TRBV18	TRBJ2-7	.	14	.	CASSDRFSSYEQYF	TGTGCCAGCTCAGACAGGTTCAGCTCCTACGAGCAGTACTTC